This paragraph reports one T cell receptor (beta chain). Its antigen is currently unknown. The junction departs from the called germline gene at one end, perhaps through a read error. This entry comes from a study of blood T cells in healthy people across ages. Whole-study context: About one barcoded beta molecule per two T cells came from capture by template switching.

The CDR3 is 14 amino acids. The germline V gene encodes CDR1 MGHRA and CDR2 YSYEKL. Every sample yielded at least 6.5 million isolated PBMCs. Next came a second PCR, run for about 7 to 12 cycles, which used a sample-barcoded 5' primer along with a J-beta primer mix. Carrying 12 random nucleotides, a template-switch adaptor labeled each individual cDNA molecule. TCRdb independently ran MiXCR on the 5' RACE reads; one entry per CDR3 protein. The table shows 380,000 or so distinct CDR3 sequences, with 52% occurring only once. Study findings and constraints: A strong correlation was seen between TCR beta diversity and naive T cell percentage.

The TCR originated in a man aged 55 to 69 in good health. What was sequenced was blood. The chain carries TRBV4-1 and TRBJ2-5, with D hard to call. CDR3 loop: CASSQESTQGTQYF. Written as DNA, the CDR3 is TGCGCCAGCAGCCAAGAGTCCACCCAAGGGACCCAGTACTTC.